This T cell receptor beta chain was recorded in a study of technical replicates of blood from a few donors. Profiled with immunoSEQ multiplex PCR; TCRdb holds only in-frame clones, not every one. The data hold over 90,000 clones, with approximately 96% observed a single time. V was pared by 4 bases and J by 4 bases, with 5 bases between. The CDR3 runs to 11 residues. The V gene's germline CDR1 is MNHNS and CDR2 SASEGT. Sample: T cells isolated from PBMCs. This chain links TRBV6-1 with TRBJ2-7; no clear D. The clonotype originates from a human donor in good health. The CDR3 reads CASSVVYEQYF. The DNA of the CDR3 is TGTGCCAGCAGTGTAGTTTACGAGCAGTACTTC.